This entry concerns a single TCR beta chain. CDR3 length: 16 amino acids. Trimming took 3 bases from V and 3 from J; bases not matched to a gene: 5. Germline V gene data show CDR1 as LGHDT and CDR2 as YNNKEL (reference sequence). Per the original data handling: Amplification of reference gene primers provided the estimated nucleated cell counts. Sequenced by immunoSEQ multiplex PCR; TCRdb stores in-frame clones only, minus some. V and J calls and clone size are copied from that table; D and trimming were computed from the DNA. The sample shows around 30,000 clones, 80% of them seen only once. The sample belongs to a study of blood T cell repertoires in COVID-19. Overall study: Material from acute and convalescent COVID-19 was sourced from the United States, Italy and Spain.

This sequence was found in a woman in her sixties or seventies with acute or convalescent COVID-19. The sample comprised peripheral blood. This chain uses TRBV3-1 (or the pseudogene TRBV3-2) with TRBJ2-1, with TRBD2 matching over 10 bases. Written as DNA, the CDR3 is TGTGCCAGCAGCCAGCTAGCGGGAGCTTTCTACAATGAGCAGTTCTTC. This translates into CASSQLAGAFYNEQFF.